A selection of T cell receptor beta chains follows, all from one sample in a study of cytotoxic CD8 clonotypes in ibrutinib-treated CLL. The protocol was immunoSEQ multiplex PCR, while the TCRdb copy is restricted to in-frame clones and leaves out a portion. Of 25,000 to 30,000 clones in the sample, roughly 85% were seen once. The sample here was PBMCs, taken after 24 months of ibrutinib treatment. The source is a human donor with chronic lymphocytic leukemia. Both conserved end residues are part of each CDR3. The D gene is left open where the match is weak. Rows give clone size only sometimes, using once, few, many, or a class for an expanded clone.

DNA: TGCGCCAGCAGCCAAGACCGACCTGATTGGGCAGGGTCAAACACTGAAGCTTTCTTT; CDR3: CASSQDRPDWAGSNTEAFF; V: TRBV4-1; J: TRBJ1-1; D: NA; size: NA
DNA: TGTGCCAGTAGTAGCATAGAGGGGAGAACCGGGGAGCTGTTTTTT; CDR3: CASSSIEGRTGELFF; V: TRBV19; J: TRBJ2-2; D: NA; size: NA
DNA: TGTGCCAGCAGCGCGACAGGGGGGTACGAGCAGTACTTC; CDR3: CASSATGGYEQYF; V: TRBV9; J: TRBJ2-7; D: TRBD1; size: NA
DNA: TGTGCCAGCGGATCCTTCGTGACAGGGGCCTACGAGCAGTACTTC; CDR3: CASGSFVTGAYEQYF; V: TRBV7-6; J: TRBJ2-7; D: TRBD1; size: few
DNA: TGTGCCAGCTCCCGACAGGGGGTTAACGAGCAGTACTTC; CDR3: CASSRQGVNEQYF; V: TRBV6-5; J: TRBJ2-7; D: TRBD1; size: NA
DNA: TGTGCCAGCTCGCAGGCGGGGACTAGCGTGGAGACCCAGTACTTC; CDR3: CASSQAGTSVETQYF; V: TRBV18; J: TRBJ2-5; D: TRBD2; size: NA
DNA: TGTGCCAGCGGGCAGGGGGAGTTTGAAAACATTCAGTACTTC; CDR3: CASGQGEFENIQYF; V: TRBV7-9; J: TRBJ2-4; D: TRBD1; size: once
DNA: TGTGCCACCAGGACAGGGTTCTCCTACGAGCAGTACTTC; CDR3: CATRTGFSYEQYF; V: TRBV15; J: TRBJ2-7; D: TRBD1; size: NA
DNA: TGTGCCAGCAGTTTATCGACAGGGGGGAGTTCCGAGCAGTACTTC; CDR3: CASSLSTGGSSEQYF; V: TRBV27; J: TRBJ2-7; D: TRBD1; size: NA
DNA: TGTGCCAGCAGCTTAGCGTTAGGGGCCCAGCAGTACTTC; CDR3: CASSLALGAQQYF; V: TRBV7-8; J: TRBJ2-7; D: NA; size: NA